These T cell receptor beta chains were read from a single sample in a study of blood T cell repertoires in COVID-19. TCRdb's table, derived via immunoSEQ multiplex PCR, lists solely in-frame clones and lacks some. The table shows some 330,000 clones, with 88% occurring only once. Sequencing was performed on peripheral blood. These receptors all come from a woman aged 50 to 60 with active or convalescent COVID-19. Each CDR3 is given with its conserved first and last residue. A D gene is named only where the DNA matches it firmly. Clone size appears in some rows only: once, few, many, or a class for an expanded clone.

cdr3_aa	cdr3_nt	clone_size	v_call	j_call	d_call
CASSIALTDTQYF	TGTGCCAGTAGTATAGCCCTCACAGATACGCAGTATTTT	-	TRBV19	TRBJ2-3	-
CASSLRLAELGTDTQYF	TGCGCCAGCAGCCTTCGACTAGCCGAACTCGGCACAGATACGCAGTATTTT	-	TRBV4-1	TRBJ2-3	TRBD2
CASRISATGNTIYF	TGTGCCAGCAGAATATCTGCTACTGGAAACACCATATATTTT	-	TRBV6-5	TRBJ1-3	-
CASSQVEGLEVSYEQYF	TGCGCCAGCAGCCAAGTGGAGGGACTAGAGGTTTCCTACGAGCAGTACTTC	-	TRBV4-1	TRBJ2-7	TRBD2
CSVEDNQETQYF	TGCAGCGTTGAAGATAATCAAGAGACCCAGTACTTC	-	TRBV29-1	TRBJ2-5	-
CASSPGQGWNEQFF	TGTGCCAGCAGTCCCGGACAGGGATGGAATGAGCAGTTCTTC	-	TRBV27	TRBJ2-1	TRBD1
CASSLEQGANEQYF	TGCGCCAGCAGCTTGGAACAGGGGGCGAACGAGCAGTACTTC	few	TRBV5-1	TRBJ2-7	TRBD1
CASSQTGGAGTEAFF	TGTGCCAGCAGTCAAACAGGGGGCGCGGGCACTGAAGCTTTCTTT	-	TRBV27	TRBJ1-1	TRBD1
CASSSGSGTEQFF	TGTGCCAGCAGCTCTGGTAGCGGGACCGAGCAGTTCTTC	-	TRBV7-3	TRBJ2-1	TRBD2
CSVVPSGDEQYF	TGCAGCGTTGTTCCTAGCGGGGACGAGCAGTACTTC	-	TRBV29-1	TRBJ2-7	TRBD2
CASSLTDRDNEQFF	TGTGCCAGCAGCTTAACGGACAGGGACAATGAGCAGTTCTTC	-	TRBV7-3	TRBJ2-1	TRBD1
CASSLGQGWTDTQYF	TGTGCCAGCAGTCTTGGACAGGGTTGGACAGATACGCAGTATTTT	-	TRBV27	TRBJ2-3	TRBD1
CASSLVTTGATNEKLFF	TGCGCCAGCAGCTTGGTAACGACAGGGGCAACTAATGAAAAACTGTTTTTT	-	TRBV5-1	TRBJ1-4	TRBD1
CASSPEARVYGYTF	TGTGCCAGCAGCCCAGAGGCACGGGTCTATGGCTACACCTTC	-	TRBV7-9	TRBJ1-2	-
CAWDRQSSGNTIYF	TGTGCCTGGGACAGGCAGAGCTCTGGAAACACCATATATTTT	once	TRBV30	TRBJ1-3	-
CASSEDRGSTGELFF	TGTGCCAGCAGCGAAGACAGGGGAAGCACCGGGGAGCTGTTTTTT	-	TRBV7-9	TRBJ2-2	TRBD1
CASSTNRGNQETQYF	TGTGCCAGCAGTACCAACCGGGGTAATCAAGAGACCCAGTACTTC	-	TRBV28	TRBJ2-5	-
CASSPDRLNTEAFF	TGTGCCAGCAGTCCGGACAGATTGAACACTGAAGCTTTCTTT	-	TRBV28	TRBJ1-1	-
CASSLGRGSWEQYF	TGTGCCAGCAGCCTAGGGCGGGGGTCATGGGAGCAGTACTTC	-	TRBV7-9	TRBJ2-7	TRBD2
CSVSNYGYTF	TGCAGCGTGAGTAACTATGGCTACACCTTC	-	TRBV29-1	TRBJ1-2	-
CASSLQSGGYTGELFF	TGTGCCAGCAGTTTACAATCGGGAGGCTACACCGGGGAGCTGTTTTTT	-	TRBV27	TRBJ2-2	TRBD2
CASSHDREYTGELFF	TGTGCCAGCAGTCACGACAGGGAGTACACCGGGGAGCTGTTTTTT	-	TRBV5-5	TRBJ2-2	TRBD1
CASSLNRVDEQFF	TGTGCCAGCTCATTAAACAGGGTGGATGAGCAGTTCTTC	-	TRBV18	TRBJ2-1	-
CTTKGAVTFF	TGTACTACCAAGGGGGCCGTTACCTTCTTC	-	TRBV7-2	TRBJ1-2	TRBD1
CASSVQGGNQPQHF	TGTGCCAGCAGCGTACAGGGAGGCAATCAGCCCCAGCATTTT	-	TRBV7-8	TRBJ1-5	-
CASSPPWGASYNEQFF	TGTGCCAGCAGCCCCCCGTGGGGCGCCTCCTACAATGAGCAGTTCTTC	-	TRBV9	TRBJ2-1	-
CAWSVTETSSGSLF	TGTGCCTGGAGTGTTACGGAGACTTCGAGTGGTTCCCTCTTC	few	TRBV30	TRBJ1-2	-
CASSQRLAGALYNEQFF	TGTGCCAGCAGCCAAAGACTAGCGGGGGCCTTATACAATGAGCAGTTCTTC	-	TRBV11-2	TRBJ2-1	TRBD2
CASSIKEVGPGPQHF	TGTGCCAGTAGTATAAAAGAGGTCGGCCCGGGGCCCCAGCATTTT	-	TRBV19	TRBJ1-5	-
CASSYEAVWGTDTQYF	TGTGCCAGCAGTTATGAAGCGGTGTGGGGCACAGATACGCAGTATTTT	-	TRBV6-5	TRBJ2-3	-
CASSLDGQANTEAFF	TGTGCCAGCAGTTTAGATGGACAGGCGAACACTGAAGCTTTCTTT	once	TRBV28	TRBJ1-1	TRBD1
CASSPRRWLAGELQETQYF	TGTGCCAGCAGTCCCCGGCGGTGGCTAGCGGGTGAATTACAAGAGACCCAGTACTTC	-	TRBV28	TRBJ2-5	TRBD2
CASSRDVGNQPQHF	TGTGCCAGCAGCAGGGATGTCGGCAATCAGCCCCAGCATTTT	-	TRBV7-9	TRBJ1-5	-
CAWSVRGGEQFF	TGTGCCTGGAGTGTACGGGGGGGTGAGCAGTTCTTC	-	TRBV30	TRBJ2-1	TRBD2
CASSSRTAEQYF	TGTGCCAGCAGTTCTCGGACAGCTGAGCAGTACTTC	-	TRBV12-3/TRBV12-4	TRBJ2-7	-
CASSQVLGGLGETQYF	TGTGCCAGCAGCCAAGTCTTAGGAGGGTTAGGGGAGACCCAGTACTTC	-	TRBV14	TRBJ2-5	-
CASIPQRGAPSYNEQFF	TGTGCCAGCATCCCCCAACGCGGGGCACCCTCCTACAATGAGCAGTTCTTC	-	TRBV5-8	TRBJ2-1	-
CASASQATQYF	TGTGCCAGCGCTAGCCAGGCCACCCAGTACTTC	-	TRBV3-1/TRBV3-2	TRBJ2-5	-
CASSNSGGREDTQYF	TGTGCCAGCAGTAATAGCGGGGGGCGGGAAGATACGCAGTATTTT	-	TRBV2	TRBJ2-3	TRBD2